This T cell receptor (beta chain) was identified in a study of cytomegalovirus exposure and HLA in healthy donors. Generated by immunoSEQ multiplex PCR, the TCRdb table keeps only in-frame clones and is missing some. The sample records 150,000 to 250,000 clones, roughly 81% being singletons. Per the germline V gene, CDR1 is MNHNS and CDR2 is SASEGT. Trimming took 1 base from V and 6 from J, leaving 9 bases between them. The CDR3 has 13 residues. The sequence was obtained from a woman in her twenties or thirties in good health and CMV-seronegative. The rearrangement uses TRBV6-1 and TRBJ1-1, with D hard to call. The sequencing sample was made of PBMCs. CDR3 region: CASSEGLAAEAFF. The CDR3 DNA sequence: TGTGCCAGCAGTGAAGGGTTGGCGGCTGAAGCTTTCTTT.